This T cell receptor (beta chain) came from a study of blood T cell repertoires in COVID-19. In the study overall: Samples taken during acute and convalescent COVID-19 were collected in the United States, Italy and Spain.

TCRdb's copy holds only in-frame clones and misses some; the assay was immunoSEQ multiplex PCR. The repertoire holds fewer than 400,000 clones, with 85% as singletons. This clone turned up a few times. V lost 4 bases, J lost 2 bases, and 6 bases lay in between. The CDR3 contains 12 residues. CDR1 is MNHEY and CDR2 is SVGEGT in the germline V gene. The sequence derives from a woman in her 30s who had been exposed to COVID-19. The chain has TRBV6-2 or TRBV6-3 and TRBJ2-7, with D uncertain. The sequenced sample consisted of PBMCs or T cells enriched from blood (not recorded which). The chain's CDR3 is CASSSQTYEQYF. CDR3 bases: TGTGCCAGCAGTTCCCAAACCTACGAGCAGTACTTC.